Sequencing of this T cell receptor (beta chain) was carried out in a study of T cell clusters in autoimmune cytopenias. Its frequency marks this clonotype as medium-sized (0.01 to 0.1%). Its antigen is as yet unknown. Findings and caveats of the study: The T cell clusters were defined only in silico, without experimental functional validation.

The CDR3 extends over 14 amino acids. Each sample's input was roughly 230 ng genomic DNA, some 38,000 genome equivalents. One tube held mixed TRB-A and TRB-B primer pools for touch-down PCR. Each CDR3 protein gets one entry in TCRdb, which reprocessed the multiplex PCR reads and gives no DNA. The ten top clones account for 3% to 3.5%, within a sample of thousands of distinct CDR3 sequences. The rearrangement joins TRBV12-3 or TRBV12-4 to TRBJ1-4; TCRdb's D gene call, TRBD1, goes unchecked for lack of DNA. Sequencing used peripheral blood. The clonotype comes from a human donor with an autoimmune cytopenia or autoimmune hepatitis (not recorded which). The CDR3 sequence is CASSNGQGREKLFF.